This TCR beta chain comes out of a study of blood T cell repertoires in COVID-19. Original processing methods: Estimation of nucleated cell counts was performed using reference gene primer amplification. The table came from immunoSEQ multiplex PCR; TCRdb's copy has only in-frame clones and leaves some out. V and J calls and clone size are as listed in that table; D and trimming were resolved from the DNA. The table has about 220,000 clones, roughly 80% seen once. In germline, CDR1 is LGHNA, CDR2 YSLEER. The CDR3 totals 14 residues. The trim removed 4 bases at V and 7 bases at J, leaving 8 bases unmatched.

The chain carries TRBV4-3 and TRBJ1-2; 8 bases match TRBD1. Material: PBMCs or T cells enriched from blood (not recorded which). This sequence was found in a woman in her thirties or forties with acute COVID-19. The CDR3 spells CASSRTRGHGGYTF. CDR3 in DNA: TGCGCCAGCAGCCGCACCAGGGGGCACGGTGGCTACACCTTC.